The clone carrying this T cell receptor beta chain was seen a handful of times. Its antigen is unknown. The V gene end was trimmed by 5 bases and the J gene end by 4 bases; junction bases not matched to a gene: 8. The CDR3 sequence is 14 residues long. Germline V CDR1 and CDR2: LNHDA, SQIVND (reference sequence). Generated by immunoSEQ multiplex PCR, the TCRdb table keeps only in-frame clones and is missing some. This table has about 56,000 clones, less than 80% appearing once. The time point is: week 47, end of study. Vaccination used 300 ug of mutant IDH1 20-mer peptide per dose, with topical imiquimod. This sample was taken from a study of a mutant IDH1 vaccine in newly diagnosed glioma.

The receptor's source is a man between 45 and 60 years old with glioma. The starting material was PBMCs, obtained from a glioma patient whose treatment included an IDH1 peptide vaccine. The rearrangement links TRBV19 to TRBJ2-7; TRBD1 matches at 7 bases. DNA of the CDR3: TGTGCCAGTAGTCCGCGGACAGGAGAGTACGAGCAGTACTTC. Its translation: CASSPRTGEYEQYF.